This T cell receptor beta chain was sequenced for a study of blood T cell repertoires in COVID-19 (dated by TCRdb to 2020 to 2022). In terms of the full investigation: The collaborator samples originated in the United States, Italy and Spain and spanned the acute and convalescent phases of COVID-19. The prospective study material was composed of cDNA or gDNA derived from T cells, B-cell-depleted T cells, or PBMCs. Deeply sampled blood TCRbeta repertoires from subjects exposed to, actively infected with, or recovered from COVID-19 were included in the dataset. A freely available public database, intended as a resource for researchers studying the immune response to SARS-CoV-2, is where the repertoires were released. Samples were obtained from the ongoing ImmuneRACE study (first 160 participants) and from about 1,300 subjects provided by 6 global collaborators. The sample metadata nearly always contained a de-identified subject ID, COVID-19 status, age in years and sex. Where HLA class I and class II types were available, the types were taken from metadata supplied by the sample provider, not from assay-based typing.

TCRbeta CDR3 regions were amplified from genomic DNA by means of the immunoSEQ Assay, a bias-controlled multiplex PCR. Concerning the study's data processing: Within the assay, amplification of reference gene primers was used to estimate how many nucleated cells each sample contained. To quantify the absolute abundance of each unique TCRbeta CDR3 rearrangement, sequence reads were collapsed and filtered. For each sample, productive Simpson clonality was calculated as the square root of Simpson's diversity index over productive rearrangements. TCRdb's version of the immuneACCESS table is confined to in-frame rearrangements and falls short of the full clone set. An unresolved V gene accounts for under half of the shortfall where checked; the remainder is of unknown origin. V and J calls and clone size follow that table, whereas D and trimming were derived from the DNA. This sample is represented by 150,000 or so clones; roughly 76% of them were singletons. Together, the top ten hold 7% to 10% of the sample.

Broader findings and caveats from the paper: How much clinical and demographic metadata was included differed by source and by participant, and the metadata was provided uncurated.

The collaborating institutions used their own protocols to collect whole blood in K2EDTA tubes. For TCRbeta analysis, collaborators shipped samples in one of three forms: frozen whole blood, isolated PBMCs, or DNA extracted from either of those sample types. This clone was seen more than once but under ten times. Its antigen is not yet known. One base away there is no much larger clone; base qualities are not given. From cysteine to phenylalanine, the CDR3 is 14 amino acids long. The only DNA kept is the CDR3, 42 bases in frame from the first base. The germline V gene sets CDR1 to SGHVS and CDR2 to FQNEAQ. V loses 5 bases of germline sequence and J loses 1 base, and the interval between the two ends is 11 bases.

This sequence originates from a human donor with acute or convalescent COVID-19. The donor label of this sample is uncertain. The source material was peripheral blood. Recombination linked TRBV7-8 to TRBJ1-1; confidence is insufficient to name the D gene. The bases are TGTGCCAGCAGCCCAGGAGGATCGAACACTGAAGCTTTCTTT. It is translated as CASSPGGSNTEAFF.